These 11 T cell receptor beta chains originate from one sample sequenced in a study of T cell repertoires in cytomegalovirus infection. TCRdb ran MiXCR on the reads and lists one entry per CDR3 protein. Of roughly 230,000 distinct CDR3 sequences listed, more than 15% are singletons. The specimen sequenced was CD8+ T cells from PBMCs. All receptors come from a human donor in good health (CMV status not recorded). Some clones in this sample may be carry-over from other donors' samples.

This clonotype was observed at least ten times. CDR3 residues: CASSPTAQLGFYEQYF. CDR3 nucleotide sequence: TGTGCCAGCAGCCCCACGGCGCAATTGGGGTTCTACGAGCAGTACTTC. The chain recombines TRBV7-2 with TRBJ2-7; D is unresolved. From germline, CDR1 is SGHTA and CDR2 FQGNSA. V dropped 5 bases and J dropped 3 bases, with 20 bases sitting between them. The CDR3 covers 16 residues.

This clonotype was seen only a few times. The chain joins TRBV12-3 or TRBV12-4 to TRBJ2-1; 7 bases map to TRBD2. The length of the CDR3 is 15 residues. The J segment lost 10 bases and the V segment lost 2 bases, leaving 11 bases of the junction unmatched. The CDR3 here is CASSLWSALGGEQFF. As DNA, the CDR3 is TGTGCCAGCAGTTTATGGTCAGCCTTGGGGGGGGAGCAGTTCTTC.

The chain uses TRBV19 and TRBJ2-1; D not certain. V lost 0 bases and J lost 16, with 16 bases in between. Germline CDR1 and CDR2: LNHDA and SQIVND (reference sequence). CDR3 length: 13 amino acids. The CDR3 protein is CASSIEGSSLGFF. The CDR3 nucleotides are TGTGCCAGTAGTATAGAAGGGTCTAGTCTTGGATTCTTC.

At least ten counts were recorded for this clonotype. This chain connects TRBV7-8 to TRBJ1-3; no reliable D call. Germline V lookup: CDR1 SGHVS, CDR2 FQNEAQ. The CDR3 extends over 12 amino acids. The germline V and J ends were trimmed by 5 bases and 4 bases, with 6 bases remaining between them. The CDR3 nucleotides are TGTGCCAGCAGCCCAGGCGGAAACACCATATATTTT. Its protein is CASSPGGNTIYF. The full variable domain, its missing parts supplied by reference TRBV7-8 and TRBJ1-3, is GAGVSQSPRYKVAKRGQDVALRCDPISGHVSLFWYQQALGQGPEFLTYFQNEAQLDKSGLPSDRFFAERPEGSVSTLKIQRTQQEDSAVYLCASSPGGNTIYFGEGSWLTVV.

This clonotype came up a few times. The rearrangement uses TRBV2 and TRBJ1-1, with TRBD1 as a possible D gene (5 bases). The CDR3 spans 15 residues. In germline, CDR1 is SNHLY, CDR2 FYNNEI. V dropped 0 bases and J dropped 6 bases, with 14 bases sitting between them. The CDR3 reads CASSEAGGGVSEAFF. The CDR3 DNA follows: TGTGCCAGCAGTGAAGCCGGGGGTGGAGTCTCTGAAGCTTTCTTT.

This clonotype was counted only a few times. The chain has TRBV29-1 and TRBJ2-1; 8 bases match TRBD1. CDR3 size: 11 residues. Per the germline V gene, CDR1 is SQVTM and CDR2 is ANQGSEA. Losses at the gene ends were 5 bases for V and 9 bases for J; bases not matched to a gene: 3. CDR3 residues: CSVPGGSEQFF. The DNA of the CDR3 is TGCAGCGTTCCAGGGGGCAGTGAGCAGTTCTTC.

This clonotype was observed a handful of times. The rearrangement links TRBV6-5 to TRBJ2-7; perhaps TRBD1 as D (5 bases). V lost 6 bases to trimming and J lost 0 bases, with 9 bases between them. The CDR3 spans 13 residues. CDR1 is MNHEY, CDR2 SVGAGI, per germline. This CDR3 is CASSWGRSYEQYF. CDR3 coding DNA: TGTGCCAGCAGCTGGGGCCGCTCCTACGAGCAGTACTTC.

This clonotype was picked up a small number of times. This chain links TRBV19 with TRBJ2-1; TRBD2 aligns across 14 bases. The V gene end was trimmed by 5 bases and the J gene end by 4 bases; junction bases not matched to a gene: 7. The CDR3 covers 17 residues. Germline V gives CDR1 LNHDA, CDR2 SQIVND (reference sequence). CDR3 bases: TGTGCCAGTAGTGCCTGGACTAGCGGGGGGATATACAATGAGCAGTTCTTC. This translates into CASSAWTSGGIYNEQFF.

V and J are TRBV10-2 and TRBJ1-4; D is uncertain. Germline CDR1 reads WSHSY; CDR2 reads SAAADI. V lost 3 bases, J lost 0 bases, and 11 bases lay in between. This CDR3 has 16 amino acids. The CDR3: CASSEGPATTNEKLFF. The CDR3 nucleotides are TGCGCCAGCAGTGAAGGGCCGGCGACAACTAATGAAAAACTGTTTTTT.

This clonotype was seen many times. The J gene is TRBJ2-3, the V gene TRBV7-2, with 7 bases aligning to TRBD2. CDR3 size: 14 residues. With 10 bases clipped from V and 2 bases from J, the junction kept 9 bases outside the gene matches. Germline CDR1 reads SGHTA; CDR2 reads FQGNSA. CDR3 sequence: CATGGWVHTDTQYF. The CDR3, as DNA: TGTGCCACGGGGGGATGGGTCCACACAGATACGCAGTATTTT.

The V call is TRBV20-1, the J call TRBJ2-7, with 13 bases that match TRBD2. V lost 6 bases to trimming and J lost 0 bases; unmatched junction nucleotides: 2. CDR3 size: 14 residues. Looked up from germline, CDR1 is DFQATT and CDR2 is SNEGSKA (reference sequence). For the CDR3, the DNA is TGCAGTGCCAGACTAGCGGGGGGCTCCTACGAGCAGTACTTC. It specifies CSARLAGGSYEQYF.